This TCR beta chain was obtained from a study of T cells in Graves' hyperthyroidism and ophthalmopathy. Amplified TCR beta CDR3 regions derived from RNA transcripts. HTBI primers were used for first-round RT-PCR of the TCR CDR3. TCRdb fed the multiplex PCR reads into MiXCR, producing one record per CDR3 protein. Found here are under 350,000 distinct CDR3 sequences, 21% of them singletons; the top ten hold over 40%. Germline V gene lookup returns CDR1 ENHRY and CDR2 SYGVKD. This CDR3 contains 17 residues. The V end was cut by 5 bases, the J end by 4 bases, with 22 bases between. This receptor was taken from a woman in her fifties or sixties with Graves' hyperthyroidism. The chain couples TRBV10-3 to TRBJ2-3; perhaps TRBD2 as D (6 bases). Sequenced sample: blood. DNA of the CDR3: TGTGCCATCAGTACGACCGGGGTGGCCTCTAGCGCAGATACGCAGTATTTT. This encodes CAISTTGVASSADTQYF.